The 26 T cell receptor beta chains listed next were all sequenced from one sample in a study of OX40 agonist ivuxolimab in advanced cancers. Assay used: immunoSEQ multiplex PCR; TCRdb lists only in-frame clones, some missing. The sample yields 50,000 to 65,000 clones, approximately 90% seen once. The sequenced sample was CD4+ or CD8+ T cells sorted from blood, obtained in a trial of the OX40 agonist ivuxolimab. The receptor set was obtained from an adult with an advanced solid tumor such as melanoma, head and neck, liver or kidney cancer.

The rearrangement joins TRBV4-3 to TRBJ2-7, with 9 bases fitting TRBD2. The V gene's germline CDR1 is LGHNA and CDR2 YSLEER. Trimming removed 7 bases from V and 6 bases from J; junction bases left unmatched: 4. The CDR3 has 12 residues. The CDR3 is CASNSGSGEQYF. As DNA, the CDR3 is TGCGCCAGCAATAGCGGGAGCGGCGAGCAGTACTTC.

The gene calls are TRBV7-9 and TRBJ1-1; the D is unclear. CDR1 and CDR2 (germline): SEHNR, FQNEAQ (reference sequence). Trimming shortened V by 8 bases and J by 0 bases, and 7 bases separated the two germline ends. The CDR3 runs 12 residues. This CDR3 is CASLGVNTEAFF. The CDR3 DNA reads TGTGCCAGCCTCGGGGTGAACACTGAAGCTTTCTTT.

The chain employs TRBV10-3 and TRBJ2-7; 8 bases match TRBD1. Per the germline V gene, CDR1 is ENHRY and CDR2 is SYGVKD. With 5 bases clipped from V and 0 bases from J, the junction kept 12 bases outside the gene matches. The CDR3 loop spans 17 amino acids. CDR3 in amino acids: CAISKLEGQESSYEQYF. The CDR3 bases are TGTGCCATCAGTAAGCTTGAGGGACAGGAGAGCTCCTACGAGCAGTACTTC.

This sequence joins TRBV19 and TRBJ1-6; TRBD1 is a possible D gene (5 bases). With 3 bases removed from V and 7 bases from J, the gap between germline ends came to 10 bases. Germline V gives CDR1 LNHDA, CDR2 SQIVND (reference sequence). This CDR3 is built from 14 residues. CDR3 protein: CASSMAGSNSPLHF. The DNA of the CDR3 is TGTGCCAGTAGTATGGCAGGGTCAAATTCACCCCTCCACTTT.

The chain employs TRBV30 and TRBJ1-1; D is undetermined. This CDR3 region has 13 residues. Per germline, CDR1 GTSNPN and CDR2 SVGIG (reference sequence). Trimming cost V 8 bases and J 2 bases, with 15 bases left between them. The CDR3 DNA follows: TGTGCCCGCCGGGTCAGCGAAAACACTGAAGCTTTCTTT. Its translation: CARRVSENTEAFF.

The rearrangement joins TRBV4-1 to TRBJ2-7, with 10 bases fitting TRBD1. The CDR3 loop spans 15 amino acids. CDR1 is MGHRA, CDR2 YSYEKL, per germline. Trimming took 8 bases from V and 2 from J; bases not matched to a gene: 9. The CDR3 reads CASSLEDRGTYEQYF. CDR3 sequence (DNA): TGCGCCAGCTCCTTGGAGGACAGGGGGACCTACGAGCAGTACTTC.

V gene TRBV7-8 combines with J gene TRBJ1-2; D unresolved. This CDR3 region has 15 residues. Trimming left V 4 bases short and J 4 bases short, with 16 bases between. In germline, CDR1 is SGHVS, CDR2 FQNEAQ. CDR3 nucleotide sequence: TGTGCCAGCAGCTCGGCCCGGGTGGGCCCCTATGGCTACACCTTC. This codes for CASSSARVGPYGYTF.

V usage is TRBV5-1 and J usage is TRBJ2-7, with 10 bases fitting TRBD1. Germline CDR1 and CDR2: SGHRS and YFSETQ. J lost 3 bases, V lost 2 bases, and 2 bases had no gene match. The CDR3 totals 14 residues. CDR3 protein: CASSFGTGDYEQYF. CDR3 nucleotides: TGCGCCAGCAGCTTTGGGACAGGGGACTACGAGCAGTACTTC.

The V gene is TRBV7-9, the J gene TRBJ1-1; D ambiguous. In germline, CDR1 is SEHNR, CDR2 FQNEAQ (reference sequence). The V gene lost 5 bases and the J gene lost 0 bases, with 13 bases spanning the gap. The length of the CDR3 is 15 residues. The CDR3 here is CASSPTGKMNTEAFF. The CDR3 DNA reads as TGTGCCAGCAGCCCGACGGGGAAGATGAACACTGAAGCTTTCTTT. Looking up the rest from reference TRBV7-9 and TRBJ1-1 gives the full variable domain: DTGVSQNPRHKITKRGQNVTFRCDPISEHNRLYWYRQTLGQGPEFLTYFQNEAQLEKSRLLSDRFSAERPKGSFSTLEIQRTEQGDSAMYLCASSPTGKMNTEAFFGQGTRLTVV.

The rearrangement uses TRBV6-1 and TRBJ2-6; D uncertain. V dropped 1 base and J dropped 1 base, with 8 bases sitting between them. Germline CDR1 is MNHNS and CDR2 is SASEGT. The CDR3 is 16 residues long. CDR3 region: CASSEEAFSGANVLTF. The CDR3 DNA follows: TGTGCCAGCAGTGAAGAGGCGTTTTCTGGGGCCAACGTCCTGACTTTC.

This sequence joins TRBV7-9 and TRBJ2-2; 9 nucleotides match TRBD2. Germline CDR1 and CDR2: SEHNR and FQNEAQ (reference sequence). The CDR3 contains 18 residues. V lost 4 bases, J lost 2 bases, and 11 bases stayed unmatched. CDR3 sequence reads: CASSSETSGRLNTGELFF. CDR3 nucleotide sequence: TGTGCCAGCAGCTCCGAGACTAGCGGCCGGTTAAACACCGGGGAGCTGTTTTTT.

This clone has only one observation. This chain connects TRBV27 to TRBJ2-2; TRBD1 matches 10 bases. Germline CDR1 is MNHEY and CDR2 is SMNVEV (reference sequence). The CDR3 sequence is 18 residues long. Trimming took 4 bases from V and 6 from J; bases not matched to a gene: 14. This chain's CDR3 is CASSSFNTGTGVAGELFF. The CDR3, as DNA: TGTGCCAGCAGTTCGTTTAATACCGGGACAGGGGTCGCCGGGGAGCTGTTTTTT.

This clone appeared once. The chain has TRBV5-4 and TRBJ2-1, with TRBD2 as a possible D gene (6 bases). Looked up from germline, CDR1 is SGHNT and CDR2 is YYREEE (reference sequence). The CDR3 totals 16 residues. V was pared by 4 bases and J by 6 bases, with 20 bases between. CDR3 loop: CASSLLGTSPPNEQFF. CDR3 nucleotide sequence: TGTGCCAGCAGCCTGCTTGGGACTTCCCCTCCCAATGAGCAGTTCTTC.

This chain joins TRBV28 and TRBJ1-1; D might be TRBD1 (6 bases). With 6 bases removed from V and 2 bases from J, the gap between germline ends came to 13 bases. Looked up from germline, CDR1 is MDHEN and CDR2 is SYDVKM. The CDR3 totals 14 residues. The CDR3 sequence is CASSHNRVNTEAFF. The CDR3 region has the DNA TGTGCCAGCAGCCACAACAGGGTAAACACTGAAGCTTTCTTT.

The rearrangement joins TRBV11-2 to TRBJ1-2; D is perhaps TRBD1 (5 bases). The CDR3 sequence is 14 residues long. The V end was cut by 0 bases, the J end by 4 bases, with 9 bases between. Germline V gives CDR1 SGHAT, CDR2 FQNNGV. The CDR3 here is CASSLDPDSYGYTF. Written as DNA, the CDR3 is TGTGCCAGCAGCTTAGACCCAGACAGCTATGGCTACACCTTC.

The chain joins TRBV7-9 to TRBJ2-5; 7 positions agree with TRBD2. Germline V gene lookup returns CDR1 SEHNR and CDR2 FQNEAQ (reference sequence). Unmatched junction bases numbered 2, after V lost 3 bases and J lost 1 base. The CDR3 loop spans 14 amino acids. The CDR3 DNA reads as TGTGCCAGCAGCTTCGGACTAGTCCAAGAGACCCAGTACTTC. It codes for CASSFGLVQETQYF.

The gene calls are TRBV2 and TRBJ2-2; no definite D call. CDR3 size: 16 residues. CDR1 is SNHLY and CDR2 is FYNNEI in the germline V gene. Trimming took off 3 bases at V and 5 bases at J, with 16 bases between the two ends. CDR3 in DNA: TGTGCCAGCAGTGATCGGTCAGCCGGGTTAACCGGGGAGCTGTTTTTT. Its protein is CASSDRSAGLTGELFF.

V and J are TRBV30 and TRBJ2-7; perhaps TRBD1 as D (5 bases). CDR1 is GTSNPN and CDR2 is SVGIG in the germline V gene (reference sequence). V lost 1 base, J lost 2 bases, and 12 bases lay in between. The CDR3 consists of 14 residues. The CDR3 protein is CAWSGKGSPYEQYF. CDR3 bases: TGTGCCTGGAGTGGAAAGGGGTCTCCCTACGAGCAGTACTTC. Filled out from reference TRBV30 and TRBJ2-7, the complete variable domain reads SQTIHQWPATLVQPVGSPLSLECTVEGTSNPNLYWYRQAAGRGLQLLFYSVGIGQISSEVPQNLSASRPQDRQFILSSKKLLLSDSGFYLCAWSGKGSPYEQYFGPGTRLTVT.

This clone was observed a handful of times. The CDR3 loop reads CASHHCDRTANQPQHF. The CDR3 nucleotides read TGCGCCAGCCACCACTGCGACCGGACAGCAAATCAGCCCCAGCATTTT. The chain joins TRBV23-1 to TRBJ1-5; TRBD1 might be the D (6 bases). TRBV23-1 is an ORF for which the function is uncertain. V dropped 8 bases and J dropped 4 bases, with 21 bases sitting between them. The CDR3 runs to 16 residues.

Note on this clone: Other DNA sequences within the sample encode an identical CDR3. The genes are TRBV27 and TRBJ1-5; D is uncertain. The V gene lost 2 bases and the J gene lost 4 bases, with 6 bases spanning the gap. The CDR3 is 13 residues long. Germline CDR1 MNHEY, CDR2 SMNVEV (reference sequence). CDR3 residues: CASSLGSNQPQHF. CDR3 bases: TGTGCCAGCAGTTTAGGGTCTAATCAGCCCCAGCATTTT.

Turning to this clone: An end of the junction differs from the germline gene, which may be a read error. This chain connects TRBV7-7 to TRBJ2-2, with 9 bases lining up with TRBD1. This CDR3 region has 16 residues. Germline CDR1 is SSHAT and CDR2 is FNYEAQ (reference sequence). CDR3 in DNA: TGTGCTAGCAGCTCGGGACAGGGAAGGATAACCGGGGAGCTGTTTTTT. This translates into CASSSGQGRITGELFF.

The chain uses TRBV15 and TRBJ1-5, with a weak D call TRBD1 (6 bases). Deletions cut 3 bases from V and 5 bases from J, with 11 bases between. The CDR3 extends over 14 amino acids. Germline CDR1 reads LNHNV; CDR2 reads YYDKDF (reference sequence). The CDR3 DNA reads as TGTGCCACCAGCAGCCGGACAGTCGATCAGCCCCAGCATTTT. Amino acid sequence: CATSSRTVDQPQHF.

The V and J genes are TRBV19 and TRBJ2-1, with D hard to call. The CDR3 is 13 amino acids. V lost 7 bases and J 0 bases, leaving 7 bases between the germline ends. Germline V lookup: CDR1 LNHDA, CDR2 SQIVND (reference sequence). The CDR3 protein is CASTRSSYNEQFF. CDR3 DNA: TGTGCCAGTACGAGGAGCTCCTACAATGAGCAGTTCTTC.

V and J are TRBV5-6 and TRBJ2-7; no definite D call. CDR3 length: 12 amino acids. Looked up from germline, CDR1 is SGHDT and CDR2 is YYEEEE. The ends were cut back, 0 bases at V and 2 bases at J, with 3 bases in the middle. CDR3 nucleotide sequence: TGTGCCAGCAGCTTGGAAGCCTACGAGCAGTACTTC. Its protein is CASSLEAYEQYF.

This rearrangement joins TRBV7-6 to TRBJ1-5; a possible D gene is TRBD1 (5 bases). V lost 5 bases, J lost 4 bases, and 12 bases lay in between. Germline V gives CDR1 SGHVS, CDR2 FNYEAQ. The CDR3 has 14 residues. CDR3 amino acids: CASSPRGGNQPQHF. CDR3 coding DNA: TGTGCCAGCAGCCCACGGGGGGGGAATCAGCCCCAGCATTTT.

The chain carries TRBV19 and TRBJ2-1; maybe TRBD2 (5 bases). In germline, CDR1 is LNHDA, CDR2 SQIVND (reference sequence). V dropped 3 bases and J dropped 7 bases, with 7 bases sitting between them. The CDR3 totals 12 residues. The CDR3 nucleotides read TGTGCCAGTAGTATTCCGGGGAATGAGCAGTTCTTC. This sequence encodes CASSIPGNEQFF.